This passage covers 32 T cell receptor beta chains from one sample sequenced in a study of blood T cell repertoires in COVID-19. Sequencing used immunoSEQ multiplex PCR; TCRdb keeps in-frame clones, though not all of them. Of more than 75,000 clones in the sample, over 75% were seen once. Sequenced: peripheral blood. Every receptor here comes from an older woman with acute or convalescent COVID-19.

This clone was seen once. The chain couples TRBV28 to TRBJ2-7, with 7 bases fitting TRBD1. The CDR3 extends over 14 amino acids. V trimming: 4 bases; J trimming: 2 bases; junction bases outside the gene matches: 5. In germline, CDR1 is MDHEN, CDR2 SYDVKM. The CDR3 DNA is TGTGCCAGCAGTTACGACAGGGCAACCTACGAGCAGTACGTC. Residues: CASSYDRATYEQYV.

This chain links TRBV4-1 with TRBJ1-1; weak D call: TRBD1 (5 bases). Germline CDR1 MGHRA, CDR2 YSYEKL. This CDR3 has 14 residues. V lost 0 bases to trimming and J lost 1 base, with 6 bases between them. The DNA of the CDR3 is TGCGCCAGCAGCCAAGAACAGGCGAACACTGAAGCTTTCTTT. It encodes CASSQEQANTEAFF.

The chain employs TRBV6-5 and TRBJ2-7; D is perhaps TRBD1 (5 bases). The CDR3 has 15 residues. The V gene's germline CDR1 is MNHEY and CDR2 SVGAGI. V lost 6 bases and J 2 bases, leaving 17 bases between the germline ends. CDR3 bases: TGTGCCAGCAGAGGGGCACAAGTAGGGCCCTACGAGCAGTACGTC. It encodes CASRGAQVGPYEQYV.

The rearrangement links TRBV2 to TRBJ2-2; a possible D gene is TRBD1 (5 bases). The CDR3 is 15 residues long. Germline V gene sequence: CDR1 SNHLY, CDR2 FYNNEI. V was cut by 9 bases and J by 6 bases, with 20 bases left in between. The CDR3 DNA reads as TGTGCCAGTGTCAGGGATTCCAGGGTTTCCGGGGAGCTGTTTTTT. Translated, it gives CASVRDSRVSGELFF.

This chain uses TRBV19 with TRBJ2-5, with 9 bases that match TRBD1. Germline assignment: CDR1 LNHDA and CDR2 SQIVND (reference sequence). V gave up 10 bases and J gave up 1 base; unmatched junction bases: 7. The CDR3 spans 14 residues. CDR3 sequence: CATRDRARQETQYF. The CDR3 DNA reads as TGTGCCACCCGGGACAGGGCCCGCCAAGAGACCCAGTACTTC.

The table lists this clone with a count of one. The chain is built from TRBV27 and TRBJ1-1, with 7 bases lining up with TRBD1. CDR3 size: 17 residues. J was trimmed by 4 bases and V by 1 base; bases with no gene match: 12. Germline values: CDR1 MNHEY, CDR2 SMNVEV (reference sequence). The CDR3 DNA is TGTGCCAGCAGTTTATATTACCGACAGGGTTTTCCCACTGAAGCTTTCTTT. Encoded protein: CASSLYYRQGFPTEAFF.

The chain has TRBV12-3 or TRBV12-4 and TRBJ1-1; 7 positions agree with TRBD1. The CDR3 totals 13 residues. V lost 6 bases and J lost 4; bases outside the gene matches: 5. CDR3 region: CASSRQGPTEAFF. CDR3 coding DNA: TGTGCCAGCAGCCGACAGGGACCCACTGAAGCTTTCTTT.

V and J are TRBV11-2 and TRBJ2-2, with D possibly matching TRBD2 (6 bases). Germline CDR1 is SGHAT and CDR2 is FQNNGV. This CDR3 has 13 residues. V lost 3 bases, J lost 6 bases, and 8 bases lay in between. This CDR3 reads CASSLSGAGELFF. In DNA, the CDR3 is TGTGCCAGCAGCTTGTCGGGGGCCGGGGAGCTGTTTTTT.

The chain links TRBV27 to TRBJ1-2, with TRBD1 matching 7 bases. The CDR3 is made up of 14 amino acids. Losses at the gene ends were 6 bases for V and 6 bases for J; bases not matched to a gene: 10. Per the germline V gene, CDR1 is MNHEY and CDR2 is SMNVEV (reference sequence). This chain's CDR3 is CASSPMGQFNGYTF. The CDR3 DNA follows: TGTGCCAGCAGCCCTATGGGACAGTTCAATGGCTACACCTTC.

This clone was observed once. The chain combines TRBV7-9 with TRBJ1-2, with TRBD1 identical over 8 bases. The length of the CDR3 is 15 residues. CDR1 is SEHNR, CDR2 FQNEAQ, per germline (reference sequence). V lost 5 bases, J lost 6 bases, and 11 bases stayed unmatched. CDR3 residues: CASSPDRGDFDGYTF. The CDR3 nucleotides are TGTGCCAGCAGCCCCGACAGGGGCGACTTTGATGGCTACACCTTC.

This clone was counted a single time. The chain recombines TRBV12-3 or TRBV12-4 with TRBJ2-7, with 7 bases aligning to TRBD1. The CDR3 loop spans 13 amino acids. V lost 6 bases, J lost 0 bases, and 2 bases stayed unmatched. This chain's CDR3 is CASRRQGSYEQYV. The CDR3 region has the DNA TGTGCCAGCAGGCGACAGGGCTCCTACGAGCAGTACGTC.

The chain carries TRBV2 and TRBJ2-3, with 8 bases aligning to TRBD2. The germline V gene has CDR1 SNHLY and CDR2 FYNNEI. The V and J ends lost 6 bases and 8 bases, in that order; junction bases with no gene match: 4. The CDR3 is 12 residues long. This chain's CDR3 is CASRGLAGTQYF. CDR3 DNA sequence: TGTGCCAGCAGAGGACTAGCTGGTACGCAGTATTTT. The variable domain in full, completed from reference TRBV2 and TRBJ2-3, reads EPEVTQTPSHQVTQMGQEVILRCVPISNHLYFYWYRQILGQKVEFLVSFYNNEISEKSEIFDDQFSVERPDGSNFTLKIRSTKLEDSAMYFCASRGLAGTQYFGPGTRLTVL.

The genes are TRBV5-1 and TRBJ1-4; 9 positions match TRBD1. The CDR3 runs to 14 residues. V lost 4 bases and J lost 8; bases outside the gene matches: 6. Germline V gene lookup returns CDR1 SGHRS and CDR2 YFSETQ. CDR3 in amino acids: CASSGQGSFEKLFF. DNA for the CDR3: TGCGCCAGCAGCGGACAGGGGTCTTTCGAAAAACTGTTTTTT. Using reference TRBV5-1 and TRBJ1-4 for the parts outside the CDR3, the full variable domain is KAGVTQTPRYLIKTRGQQVTLSCSPISGHRSVSWYQQTPGQGLQFLFEYFSETQRNKGNFPGRFSGRQFSNSRSEMNVSTLELGDSALYLCASSGQGSFEKLFFGSGTQLSVL.

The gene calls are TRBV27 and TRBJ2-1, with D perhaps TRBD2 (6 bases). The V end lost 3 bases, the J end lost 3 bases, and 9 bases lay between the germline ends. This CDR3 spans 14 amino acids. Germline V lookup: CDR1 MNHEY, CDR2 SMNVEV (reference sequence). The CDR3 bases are TGTGCCAGCAGTTTGTCGCGGGGCTACAATGAGCAGTTCTTC. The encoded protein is CASSLSRGYNEQFF.

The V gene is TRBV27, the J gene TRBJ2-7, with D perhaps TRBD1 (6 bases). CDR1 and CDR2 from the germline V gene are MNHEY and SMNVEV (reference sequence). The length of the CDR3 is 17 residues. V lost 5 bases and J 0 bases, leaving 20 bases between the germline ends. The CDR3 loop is CASSPTYLTGSSYEQYV. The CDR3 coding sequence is TGTGCCAGCAGTCCTACCTACTTAACAGGGAGCTCCTACGAGCAGTACGTC.

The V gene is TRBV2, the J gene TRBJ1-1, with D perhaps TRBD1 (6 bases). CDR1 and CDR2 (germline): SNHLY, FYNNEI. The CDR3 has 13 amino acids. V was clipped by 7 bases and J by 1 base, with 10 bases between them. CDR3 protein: CASNQGWNTEAFF. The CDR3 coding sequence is TGTGCCAGCAACCAGGGGTGGAACACTGAAGCTTTCTTT.

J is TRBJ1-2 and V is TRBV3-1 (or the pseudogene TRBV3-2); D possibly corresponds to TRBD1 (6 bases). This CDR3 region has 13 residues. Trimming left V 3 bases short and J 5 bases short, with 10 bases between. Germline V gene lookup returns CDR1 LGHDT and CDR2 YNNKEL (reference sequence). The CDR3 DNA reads TGTGCCAGCAGCCACGGCCAGGGGTATGGCTACACCTTC. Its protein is CASSHGQGYGYTF.

DNA for the CDR3: TGTGCCAGCAGGAACCGGGAGCAAGAGACCCAGTACTTC. It is translated as CASRNREQETQYF. The rearrangement links TRBV2 to TRBJ2-5; a possible D gene is TRBD2 (6 bases). From germline, CDR1 is SNHLY and CDR2 FYNNEI. The V gene lost 6 bases and the J gene lost 2 bases, with 10 bases spanning the gap. CDR3 length: 13 residues. Supplemented by reference TRBV2 and TRBJ2-5, the full variable domain reads EPEVTQTPSHQVTQMGQEVILRCVPISNHLYFYWYRQILGQKVEFLVSFYNNEISEKSEIFDDQFSVERPDGSNFTLKIRSTKLEDSAMYFCASRNREQETQYFGPGTRLLVL.

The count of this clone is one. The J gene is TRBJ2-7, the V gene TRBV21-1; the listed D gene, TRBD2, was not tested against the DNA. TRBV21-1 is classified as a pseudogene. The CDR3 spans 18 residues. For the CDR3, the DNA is TGTGCCAGCACCAATATTTGGTCGTGGACTAGGCCCCCCTACGAGCAGTACGTC. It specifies CASTNIWSWTRPPYEQYV.

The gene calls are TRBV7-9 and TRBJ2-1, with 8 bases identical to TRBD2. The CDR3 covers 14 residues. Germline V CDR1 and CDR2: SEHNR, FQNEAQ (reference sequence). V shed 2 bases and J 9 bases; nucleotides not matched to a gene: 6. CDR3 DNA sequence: TGTGCCAGCAGCTTACAGGTGCGGGAGGCTGAGCAGTTCTTC. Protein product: CASSLQVREAEQFF.

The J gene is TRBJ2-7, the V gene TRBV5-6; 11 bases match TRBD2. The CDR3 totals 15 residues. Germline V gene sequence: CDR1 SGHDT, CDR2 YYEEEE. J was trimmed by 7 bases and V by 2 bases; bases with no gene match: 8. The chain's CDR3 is CASSFEGLAGREQYV. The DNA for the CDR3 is TGTGCCAGCAGCTTTGAAGGACTAGCGGGTAGGGAGCAGTACGTC.

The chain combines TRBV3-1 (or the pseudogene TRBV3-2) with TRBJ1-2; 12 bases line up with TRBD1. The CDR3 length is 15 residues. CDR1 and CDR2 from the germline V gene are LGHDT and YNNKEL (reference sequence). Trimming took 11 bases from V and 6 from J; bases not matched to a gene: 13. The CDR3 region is CASSREGQGANGYTF. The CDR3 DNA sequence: TGTGCCTCCTCAAGAGAGGGACAGGGGGCAAATGGCTACACCTTC.

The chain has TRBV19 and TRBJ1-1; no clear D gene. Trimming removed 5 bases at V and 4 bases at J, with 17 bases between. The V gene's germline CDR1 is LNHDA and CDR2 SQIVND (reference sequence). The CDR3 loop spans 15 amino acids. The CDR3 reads CASSPKFGLGTEAFF. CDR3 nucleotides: TGTGCCAGTAGTCCCAAGTTTGGACTTGGCACTGAAGCTTTCTTT.

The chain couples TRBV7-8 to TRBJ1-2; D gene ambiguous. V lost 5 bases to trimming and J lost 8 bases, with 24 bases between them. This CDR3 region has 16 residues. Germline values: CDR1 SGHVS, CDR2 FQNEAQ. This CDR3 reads CASSLHGPQASGGYTF. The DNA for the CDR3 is TGTGCCAGCAGCCTCCACGGGCCCCAGGCTTCGGGGGGCTACACCTTC.

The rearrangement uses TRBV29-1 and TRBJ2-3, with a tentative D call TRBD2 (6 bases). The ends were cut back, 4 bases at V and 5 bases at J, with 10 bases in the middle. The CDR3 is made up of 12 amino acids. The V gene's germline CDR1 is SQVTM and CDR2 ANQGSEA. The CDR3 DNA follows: TGCAGCGTTGCGGGAGTTATAGATACGCAGTATTTT. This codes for CSVAGVIDTQYF.

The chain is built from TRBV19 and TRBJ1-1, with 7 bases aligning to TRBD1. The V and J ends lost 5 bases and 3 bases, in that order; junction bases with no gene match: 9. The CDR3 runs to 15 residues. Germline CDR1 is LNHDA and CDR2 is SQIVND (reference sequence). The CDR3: CASSPTTGRHTEAFF. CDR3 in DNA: TGTGCCAGTAGTCCCACGACAGGGCGACACACTGAAGCTTTCTTT.

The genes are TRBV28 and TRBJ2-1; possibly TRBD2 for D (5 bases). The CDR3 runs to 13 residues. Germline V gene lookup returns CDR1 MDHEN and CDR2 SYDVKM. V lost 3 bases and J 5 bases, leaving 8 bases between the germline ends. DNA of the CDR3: TGTGCCAGCAGTTTCACCGGGGACAATGAGCAGTTCTTC. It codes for CASSFTGDNEQFF. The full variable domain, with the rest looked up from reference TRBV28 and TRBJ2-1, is DVKVTQSSRYLVKRTGEKVFLECVQDMDHENMFWYRQDPGLGLRLIYFSYDVKMKEKGDIPEGYSVSREKKERFSLILESASTNQTSMYLCASSFTGDNEQFFGPGTRLTVL.

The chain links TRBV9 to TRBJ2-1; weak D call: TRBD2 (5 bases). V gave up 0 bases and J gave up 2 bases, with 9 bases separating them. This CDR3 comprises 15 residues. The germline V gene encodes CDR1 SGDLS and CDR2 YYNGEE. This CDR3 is CASSVVPTTYNEQFF. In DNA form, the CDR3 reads TGTGCCAGCAGCGTAGTCCCGACTACCTACAATGAGCAGTTCTTC.

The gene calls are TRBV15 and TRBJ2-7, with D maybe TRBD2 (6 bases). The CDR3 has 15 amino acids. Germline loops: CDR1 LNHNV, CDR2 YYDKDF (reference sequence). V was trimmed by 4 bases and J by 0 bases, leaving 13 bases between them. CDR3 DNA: TGTGCCACCAGCATGGGCCTAGCGAGCTCCTACGAGCAGTACGTC. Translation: CATSMGLASSYEQYV.

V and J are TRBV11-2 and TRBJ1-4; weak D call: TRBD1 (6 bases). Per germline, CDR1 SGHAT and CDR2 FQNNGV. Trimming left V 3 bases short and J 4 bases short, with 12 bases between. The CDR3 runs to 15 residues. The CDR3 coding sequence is TGTGCCAGCAGCTTCGCCAAACAGGGTAATGAAAAACTGTTTTTT. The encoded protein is CASSFAKQGNEKLFF.

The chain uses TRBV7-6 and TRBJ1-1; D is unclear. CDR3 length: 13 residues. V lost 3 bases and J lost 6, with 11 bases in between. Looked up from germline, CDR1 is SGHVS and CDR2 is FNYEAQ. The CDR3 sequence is CASSLHPGSEAFF. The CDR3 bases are TGTGCCAGCAGCTTGCACCCGGGGTCTGAAGCTTTCTTT.

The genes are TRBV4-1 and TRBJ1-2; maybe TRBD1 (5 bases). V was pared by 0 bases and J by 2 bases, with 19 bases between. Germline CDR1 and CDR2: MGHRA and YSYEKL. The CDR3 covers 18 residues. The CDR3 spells CASSQDRLSRTRNYGYTF. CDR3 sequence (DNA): TGCGCCAGCAGCCAAGATCGTCTCAGCAGGACAAGGAACTATGGCTACACCTTC.